The source of this T cell receptor beta chain is a study of CD8 T cells in Susac syndrome. For the study at large: Susac syndrome patients were untreated, on corticosteroids with some adding intravenous immunoglobulin, or on intravenous immunoglobulin only.

Random hexamers served to reverse transcribe roughly 0.45 to 1 ug RNA. TCR beta CDR3 was amplified by immunoSEQ multiplex PCR. This amplification extended across 54 Vbeta and 13 Jbeta segments. TCRdb ran MiXCR on the immunoSEQ multiplex PCR reads and lists one entry per CDR3 protein. Of around 180,000 distinct CDR3 sequences in the sample, approximately 94% were seen once. Trimming cost V 4 bases and J 1 base; bases outside gene matches: 6. This CDR3 has 15 residues. Regarding the study as a whole: In Susac syndrome, the CD4+ T cell repertoires did not show clonal expansion.

In the case of this clonotype: The antigen is undetermined.

The V gene is TRBV12-3 or TRBV12-4, the J gene TRBJ1-1; 7 nucleotides align to TRBD1. The sample consisted of CD4+ T cells from PBMCs. The TCR was taken from a human donor with Susac syndrome. CDR3 region: CASSSRTGANTEAFF. The CDR3, as DNA: TGTGCCAGCAGTTCGCGGACAGGAGCGAACACTGAAGCTTTCTTT.